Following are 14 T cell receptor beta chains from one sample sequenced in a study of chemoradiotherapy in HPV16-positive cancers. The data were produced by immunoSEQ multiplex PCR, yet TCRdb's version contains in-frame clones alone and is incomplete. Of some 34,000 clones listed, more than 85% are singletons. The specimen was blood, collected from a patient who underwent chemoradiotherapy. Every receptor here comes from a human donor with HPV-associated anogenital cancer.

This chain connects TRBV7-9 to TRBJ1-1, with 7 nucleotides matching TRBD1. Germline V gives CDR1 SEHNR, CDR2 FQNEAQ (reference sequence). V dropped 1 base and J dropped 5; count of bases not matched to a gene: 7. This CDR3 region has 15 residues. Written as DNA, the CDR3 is TGTGCCAGCAGCTTAGTCGAGGGGGCGTCGACTGAAGCTTTCTTT. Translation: CASSLVEGASTEAFF.

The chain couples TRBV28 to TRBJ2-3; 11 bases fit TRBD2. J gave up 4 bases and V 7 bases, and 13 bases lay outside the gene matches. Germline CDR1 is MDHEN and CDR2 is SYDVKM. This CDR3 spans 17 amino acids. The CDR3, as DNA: TGTGCCAGCACCCCACCGCCCCTAGCGGGGGGCCCAGATACGCAGTATTTT. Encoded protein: CASTPPPLAGGPDTQYF. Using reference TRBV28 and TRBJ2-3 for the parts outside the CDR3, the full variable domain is DVKVTQSSRYLVKRTGEKVFLECVQDMDHENMFWYRQDPGLGLRLIYFSYDVKMKEKGDIPEGYSVSREKKERFSLILESASTNQTSMYLCASTPPPLAGGPDTQYFGPGTRLTVL.

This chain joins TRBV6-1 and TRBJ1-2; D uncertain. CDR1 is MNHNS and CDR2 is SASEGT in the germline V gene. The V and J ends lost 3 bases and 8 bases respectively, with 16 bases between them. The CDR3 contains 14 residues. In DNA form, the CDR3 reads TGTGCCAGCAGTGACCCGTCGAGGGCGCGAGGCTACACCTTC. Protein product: CASSDPSRARGYTF.

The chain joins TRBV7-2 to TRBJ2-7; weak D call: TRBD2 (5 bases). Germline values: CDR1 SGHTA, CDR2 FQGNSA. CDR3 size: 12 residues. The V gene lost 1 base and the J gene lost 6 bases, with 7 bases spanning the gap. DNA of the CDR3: TGTGCCAGCAGCTTAGGGACTCTCGAGCAGTACTTC. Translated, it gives CASSLGTLEQYF.

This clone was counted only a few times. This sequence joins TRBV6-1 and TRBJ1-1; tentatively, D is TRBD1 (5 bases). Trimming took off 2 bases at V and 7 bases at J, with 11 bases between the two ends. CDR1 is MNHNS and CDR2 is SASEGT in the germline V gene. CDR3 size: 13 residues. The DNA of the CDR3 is TGTGCCAGCAGTGAATCACCGGGGCTTGAAGCTTTCTTT. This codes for CASSESPGLEAFF.

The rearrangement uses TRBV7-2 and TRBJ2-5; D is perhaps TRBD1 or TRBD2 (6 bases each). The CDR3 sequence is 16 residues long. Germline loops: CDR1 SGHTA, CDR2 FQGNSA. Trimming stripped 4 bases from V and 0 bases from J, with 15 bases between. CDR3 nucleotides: TGTGCCAGCAGCTCCCGAGGAGGGGGGAACCAAGAGACCCAGTACTTC. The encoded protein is CASSSRGGGNQETQYF. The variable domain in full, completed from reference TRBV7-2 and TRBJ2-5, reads GAGVSQSPSNKVTEKGKDVELRCDPISGHTALYWYRQSLGQGLEFLIYFQGNSAPDKSGLPSDRFSAERTGGSVSTLTIQRTQQEDSAVYLCASSSRGGGNQETQYFGPGTRLLVL.

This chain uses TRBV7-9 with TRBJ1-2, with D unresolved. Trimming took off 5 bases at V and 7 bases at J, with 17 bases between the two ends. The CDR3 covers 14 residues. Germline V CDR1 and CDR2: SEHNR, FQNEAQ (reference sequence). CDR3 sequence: CASSPSSSWGGYTF. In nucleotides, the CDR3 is TGTGCCAGCAGCCCCTCCTCCTCTTGGGGTGGCTACACCTTC.

CDR3 protein: CASSLEGRGITQYF. The CDR3 DNA reads TGTGCCAGCAGCTTGGAGGGCAGGGGGATTACCCAGTACTTC. The chain joins TRBV5-6 to TRBJ2-5, with 7 bases lining up with TRBD1. This CDR3 is 14 amino acids long. Germline V gene sequence: CDR1 SGHDT, CDR2 YYEEEE. V lost 0 bases, J lost 8 bases, and 7 bases stayed unmatched.

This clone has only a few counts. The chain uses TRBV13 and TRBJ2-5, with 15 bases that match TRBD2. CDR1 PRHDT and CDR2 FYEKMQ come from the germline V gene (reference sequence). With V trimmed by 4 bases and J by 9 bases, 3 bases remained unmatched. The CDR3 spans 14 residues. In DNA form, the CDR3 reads TGTGCCAGCAGCTCGGGACTAGCGGGGGGCGCCCAGTACTTC. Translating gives CASSSGLAGGAQYF.

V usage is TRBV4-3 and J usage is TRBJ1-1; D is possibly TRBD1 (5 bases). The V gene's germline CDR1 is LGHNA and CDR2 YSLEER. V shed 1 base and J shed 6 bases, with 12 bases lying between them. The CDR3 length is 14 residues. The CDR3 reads CASSQAVRAAEAFF. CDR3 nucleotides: TGCGCCAGCAGCCAAGCGGTCAGGGCGGCTGAAGCTTTCTTT.

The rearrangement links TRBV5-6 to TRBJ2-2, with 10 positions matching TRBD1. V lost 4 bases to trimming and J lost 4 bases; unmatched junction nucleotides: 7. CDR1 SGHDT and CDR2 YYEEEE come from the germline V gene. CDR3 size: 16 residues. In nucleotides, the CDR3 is TGTGCCAGCAGCCCGATAGACAGGGGGCTCACCGGGGAGCTGTTTTTT. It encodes CASSPIDRGLTGELFF. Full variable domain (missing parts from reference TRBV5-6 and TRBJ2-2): DAGVTQSPTHLIKTRGQQVTLRCSPKSGHDTVSWYQQALGQGPQFIFQYYEEEERQRGNFPDRFSGHQFPNYSSELNVNALLLGDSALYLCASSPIDRGLTGELFFGEGSRLTVL.

In DNA form, the CDR3 reads TGTGCCAGCAGCGCGGCGTCCTATGAAAAACTGTTTTTT. This translates into CASSAASYEKLFF. The rearrangement links TRBV9 to TRBJ1-4, with D hard to call. V was pared by 3 bases and J by 6 bases, with 9 bases between. Looked up from germline, CDR1 is SGDLS and CDR2 is YYNGEE. The CDR3 totals 13 residues.

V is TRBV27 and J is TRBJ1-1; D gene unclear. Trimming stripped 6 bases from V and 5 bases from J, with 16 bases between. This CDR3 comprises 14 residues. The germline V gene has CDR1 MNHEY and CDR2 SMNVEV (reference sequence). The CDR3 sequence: CASRAGRGATEAFF. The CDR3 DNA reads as TGTGCCAGCAGGGCTGGGCGTGGAGCAACTGAAGCTTTCTTT.

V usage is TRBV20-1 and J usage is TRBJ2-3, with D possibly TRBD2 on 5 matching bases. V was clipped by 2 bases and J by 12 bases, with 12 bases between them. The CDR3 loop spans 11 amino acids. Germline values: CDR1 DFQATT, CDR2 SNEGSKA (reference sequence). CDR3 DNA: TGCAGTGCTAGATCCGGGGTCGTCCAGTATTTT. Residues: CSARSGVVQYF.